The TCR beta chain described here comes from a study of identical twins. To note about this clonotype: As yet, its antigen is unknown.

One entry per CDR3 protein results from TCRdb running MiXCR on the 5' RACE reads. The sample has hundreds of thousands of distinct CDR3 sequences, under 8.5% seen once; the top ten hold around 1.6%. In germline, CDR1 is MNHEY, CDR2 SVGAGI. The CDR3 spans 14 residues. V dropped 9 bases and J dropped 3; count of bases not matched to a gene: 6. Study results and caveats: In beta out-of-frame sequences, the excess sharing between twins was weaker.

This sample was also put to use in a study of yellow fever vaccine responses in identical twins.

The source is a woman aged 18-30 years in good health. The chain employs TRBV6-5 and TRBJ2-1; TRBD2 matches 9 bases. The sample was PBMCs. The CDR3 loop is CASNSGSNYNEQFF. The CDR3, as DNA: TGTGCCAGTAATAGCGGGAGTAACTACAATGAGCAGTTCTTC.